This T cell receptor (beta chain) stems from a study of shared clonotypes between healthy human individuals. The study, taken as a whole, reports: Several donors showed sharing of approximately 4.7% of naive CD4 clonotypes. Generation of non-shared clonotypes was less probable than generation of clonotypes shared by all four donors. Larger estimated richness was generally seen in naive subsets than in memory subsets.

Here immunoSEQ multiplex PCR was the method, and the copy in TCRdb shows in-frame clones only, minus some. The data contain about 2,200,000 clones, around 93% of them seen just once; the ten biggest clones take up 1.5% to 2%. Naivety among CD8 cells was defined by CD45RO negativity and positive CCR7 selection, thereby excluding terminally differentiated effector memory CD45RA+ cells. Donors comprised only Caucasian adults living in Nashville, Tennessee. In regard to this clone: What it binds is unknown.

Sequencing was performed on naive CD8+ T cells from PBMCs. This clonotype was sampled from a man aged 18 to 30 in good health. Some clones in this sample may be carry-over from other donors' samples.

The CDR3, as DNA: TGTGCCAGCAGTTACCTTTTCCCTACGTCCGGGAGGTCCTACAATGAGCAGTTCTTC. Its protein product is CASSYLFPTSGRSYNEQFF. The chain has TRBV27 and TRBJ2-1; 7 positions match TRBD2. The germline V gene has CDR1 MNHEY and CDR2 SMNVEV (reference sequence). The CDR3 runs to 19 residues. Trimming removed 4 bases from V and 1 base from J; junction bases left unmatched: 16.